Shown below are 30 T cell receptor beta chains from a single sample sequenced in a study of T cell repertoires in cytomegalovirus infection. No antigens are known for them. One entry per CDR3 protein, called by TCRdb with MiXCR from the reads. Counted here are about 330,000 distinct CDR3 sequences, about 35% occurring once; the ten biggest clones make up roughly 13%. The sequences come from cultured PBMCs, collected from culture after CMV antigen stimulation. The receptors stem from a human donor in good health (CMV status not recorded). Some clones in this sample may be carry-over from other donors' samples.

About this clonotype: This sequence may be a read error, since a much larger clone differs from it by one base. V gene TRBV7-9 combines with J gene TRBJ2-2; weak D call: TRBD1 (5 bases). This CDR3 is 13 amino acids long. Germline CDR1 and CDR2: SEHNR and FQNEAQ (reference sequence). Trimming pared 3 bases from V and 4 bases from J, leaving 6 bases between. The CDR3 is CASSFGATGELFF. The CDR3 DNA follows: TGTGCCAGCAGCTTTGGGGCCACCGGGGAGCTGTTTTTT. The full variable domain, with the rest looked up from reference TRBV7-9 and TRBJ2-2, is DTGVSQNPRHKITKRGQNVTFRCDPISEHNRLYWYRQTLGQGPEFLTYFQNEAQLEKSRLLSDRFSAERPKGSFSTLEIQRTEQGDSAMYLCASSFGATGELFFGEGSRLTVL.

This clonotype has just a few counts. The chain combines TRBV10-3 with TRBJ1-5; 7 nucleotides agree with TRBD1. The germline V gene encodes CDR1 ENHRY and CDR2 SYGVKD. This CDR3 comprises 12 residues. Trimming cost V 8 bases and J 2 bases; bases outside gene matches: 0. CDR3 nucleotide sequence: TGTGCCATCGGGACAGGCAATCAGCCCCAGCATTTT. This translates into CAIGTGNQPQHF.

This clonotype was counted a few times. The rearrangement uses TRBV7-2 and TRBJ2-7, with 7 bases identical to TRBD1. This CDR3 is built from 14 residues. V was clipped by 2 bases and J by 1 base; unmatched bases: 2. CDR1 is SGHTA, CDR2 FQGNSA, per germline. DNA of the CDR3: TGTGCCAGCAGCTTACAGGGGGATTCCTACGAGCAGTACTTC. This sequence encodes CASSLQGDSYEQYF.

The V gene is TRBV6-1, the J gene TRBJ2-7; 7 bases are a match to TRBD2. V shed 8 bases and J 1 base; nucleotides not matched to a gene: 8. There are 14 residues in the CDR3. CDR1 MNHNS and CDR2 SASEGT come from the germline V gene. As DNA, the CDR3 is TGTGCCAGCGGATCATTAGCGGGTTCCTACGAGCAGTACTTC. It specifies CASGSLAGSYEQYF.

The V gene is TRBV7-8, the J gene TRBJ2-7, with 8 nucleotides matching TRBD2. V shed 5 bases and J 5 bases; nucleotides not matched to a gene: 11. The CDR3 extends over 15 amino acids. Germline-derived CDR1 and CDR2 are SGHVS and FQNEAQ. The CDR3: CASSPIPGGRDEQYV. The CDR3, as DNA: TGTGCCAGCAGCCCCATCCCGGGAGGGCGGGACGAGCAGTACGTC.

In nucleotides, the CDR3 is TGTGCCAGCAGCTTGGACAGCCTAAGCTCCTACGAGCAGTACGTC. Translating it yields CASSLDSLSSYEQYV. The gene calls are TRBV7-9 and TRBJ2-7, with D tentatively TRBD1 (6 bases). This CDR3 has 15 residues. CDR1 is SEHNR, CDR2 FQNEAQ, per germline (reference sequence). Trimming cost V 3 bases and J 0 bases, with 12 bases left between them.

The chain employs TRBV4-1 and TRBJ1-4; 7 bases agree with TRBD1. Unmatched junction bases numbered 17, after V lost 4 bases and J lost 6 bases. The CDR3 runs 18 residues. Germline V gene data show CDR1 as MGHRA and CDR2 as YSYEKL. The CDR3 sequence: CASSRAQGTAGVDEKLFF. CDR3 sequence (DNA): TGCGCCAGCAGCCGCGCCCAAGGGACAGCGGGAGTGGATGAAAAACTGTTTTTT.

The chain couples TRBV4-1 to TRBJ2-1, with a possible D match to TRBD2 (5 bases). The CDR3 sequence is 15 residues long. Trimming cost V 1 base and J 7 bases, with 14 bases left between them. Germline assignment: CDR1 MGHRA and CDR2 YSYEKL. The CDR3 loop reads CASSQGRHSGNEQFF. CDR3 nucleotides: TGCGCCAGCAGCCAAGGCAGGCATTCGGGGAATGAGCAGTTCTTC.

This clonotype showed up just a few times. The genes are TRBV7-6 and TRBJ1-1; D might be TRBD1 (6 bases). The CDR3 extends over 15 amino acids. CDR1 is SGHVS and CDR2 is FNYEAQ in the germline V gene. The V and J ends lost 5 bases and 5 bases respectively, with 18 bases between them. The CDR3 region is CASSALGGARTEAFF. CDR3 in DNA: TGTGCCAGCAGCGCACTCGGGGGGGCGAGGACTGAAGCTTTCTTT.

This clonotype turned up a few times. The chain joins TRBV4-1 to TRBJ1-2; D gene ambiguous. The CDR3 spans 17 residues. Germline V gene data show CDR1 as MGHRA and CDR2 as YSYEKL. V was cut by 2 bases and J by 2 bases, with 18 bases left in between. The CDR3 spells CASSQSVTATENYGYTF. The CDR3 bases are TGCGCCAGCAGCCAATCGGTGACGGCAACGGAAAACTATGGCTACACCTTC.

This clonotype was detected many times. The rearrangement links TRBV12-3 or TRBV12-4 to TRBJ2-3; 7 bases are a match to TRBD2. The CDR3 has 14 residues. J was trimmed by 5 bases and V by 3 bases; bases with no gene match: 5. The DNA of the CDR3 is TGTGCCAGCAGTTTCGCGGGAGATTTAGATACGCAGTATTTT. Translating gives CASSFAGDLDTQYF.

The J gene is TRBJ1-1, the V gene TRBV10-3, with D unresolved. From germline, CDR1 is ENHRY and CDR2 SYGVKD. V lost 5 bases and J 1 base, leaving 5 bases between the germline ends. The CDR3 covers 12 residues. This CDR3 reads CAISSQNTEAFF. The CDR3 coding sequence is TGTGCCATCAGTAGTCAGAACACTGAAGCTTTCTTT.

This clonotype showed up just a few times. The chain is built from TRBV6-2 or TRBV6-3 and TRBJ2-1, with a possible D match to TRBD1 (6 bases). The CDR3 runs 17 residues. Trimming took off 2 bases at V and 7 bases at J, with 21 bases between the two ends. Germline V gene lookup returns CDR1 MNHEY and CDR2 SVGEGT. The CDR3 coding sequence is TGTGCCAGCAGTTACGGGCCCAGGGGCTTTATTGTGAATGAGCAGTTCTTC. Its translation is CASSYGPRGFIVNEQFF.

This clonotype was picked up a small number of times. The rearrangement links TRBV6-1 to TRBJ2-1, with TRBD2 matching 8 bases. The CDR3 consists of 16 residues. With 6 bases clipped from V and 0 bases from J, the junction kept 7 bases outside the gene matches. The germline CDR1 and CDR2 sequences are MNHNS and SASEGT. The CDR3 here is CASRRERGSSYNEQFF. The CDR3 DNA reads as TGTGCCAGCAGGAGAGAGCGGGGGAGCTCCTACAATGAGCAGTTCTTC.

This rearrangement joins TRBV11-3 to TRBJ2-1, with D possibly TRBD2 on 5 matching bases. The CDR3 totals 16 residues. Trimming pared 0 bases from V and 1 base from J, leaving 10 bases between. CDR1 and CDR2 from the germline V gene are SGHNT and YENEEA. The CDR3, as DNA: TGTGCCAGCAGCTTAGACAGCGGACCATCCTACAATGAGCAGTTCTTC. Its protein is CASSLDSGPSYNEQFF. Using reference TRBV11-3 and TRBJ2-1 for the parts outside the CDR3, the full variable domain is EAGVVQSPRYKIIEKKQPVAFWCNPISGHNTLYWYLQNLGQGPELLIRYENEEAVDDSQLPKDRFSAERLKGVDSTLKIQPAELGDSAVYLCASSLDSGPSYNEQFFGPGTRLTVL.

The CDR3 loop reads CASSQGAGELETQYF. The CDR3 DNA reads TGTGCCAGCAGCCAGGGAGCGGGAGAGCTGGAGACCCAGTACTTC. This sequence joins TRBV7-2 and TRBJ2-5; 8 bases line up with TRBD2. The CDR3 consists of 15 residues. Germline V gives CDR1 SGHTA, CDR2 FQGNSA. The ends lost 5 bases at V and 5 bases at J; junction bases unmatched: 10.

This clonotype appeared a few times. This chain links TRBV6-2 or TRBV6-3 with TRBJ2-3; TRBD2 matches 10 bases. CDR1 is MNHEY, CDR2 SVGEGT, per germline. The CDR3 sequence is 15 residues long. Germline trimming cut 7 bases from V and 5 bases from J; bases unmatched to any gene: 9. CDR3 in DNA: TGTGCCAGCAAACTGAGACTAGCGGGTTTAGATACGCAGTATTTT. Amino acids: CASKLRLAGLDTQYF.

This chain joins TRBV6-2 or TRBV6-3 and TRBJ1-4; 7 bases are a match to TRBD1. CDR3 length: 17 amino acids. Germline CDR1 reads MNHEY; CDR2 reads SVGEGT. With 4 bases clipped from V and 5 bases from J, the junction kept 13 bases outside the gene matches. CDR3 sequence: CASSFHLGQDRNEKLFF. The CDR3 DNA is TGTGCCAGCAGTTTCCACCTAGGACAGGACCGAAATGAAAAACTGTTTTTT.

The J gene is TRBJ2-2, the V gene TRBV19; D possibly corresponds to TRBD2 (6 bases). Trimming pared 8 bases from V and 4 bases from J, leaving 14 bases between. Germline-derived CDR1 and CDR2 are LNHDA and SQIVND (reference sequence). The CDR3 extends over 14 amino acids. The CDR3 protein is CASVRDLITGELFF. The CDR3 DNA sequence: TGTGCCAGTGTGCGGGATCTCATCACCGGGGAGCTGTTTTTT. Variable domain in full (rest from reference TRBV19 and TRBJ2-2): DGGITQSPKYLFRKEGQNVTLSCEQNLNHDAMYWYRQDPGQGLRLIYYSQIVNDFQKGDIAEGYSVSREKKESFPLTVTSAQKNPTAFYLCASVRDLITGELFFGEGSRLTVL.

This clonotype occurred a few times. The V and J genes are TRBV4-1 and TRBJ1-2, with a tentative D call TRBD1 (6 bases). The germline gives CDR1 MGHRA, CDR2 YSYEKL. This CDR3 spans 15 amino acids. The V end was cut by 0 bases, the J end by 5 bases, with 13 bases between. The CDR3 spells CASSQDPGGFYGYTF. The DNA of the CDR3 is TGCGCCAGCAGCCAAGATCCGGGGGGCTTTTATGGCTACACCTTC.

This chain joins TRBV4-1 and TRBJ1-1; TRBD1 agrees at 8 bases. The CDR3 is 16 amino acids. Losses at the gene ends were 4 bases for V and 3 bases for J; bases not matched to a gene: 10. Germline V CDR1 and CDR2: MGHRA, YSYEKL. The DNA of the CDR3 is TGCGCCAGCAGCCCGCCCCCGGGGACAGGCTACACTGAAGCTTTCTTT. It is translated as CASSPPPGTGYTEAFF.

This clonotype was recorded a few times. The chain couples TRBV7-2 to TRBJ2-1; D possibly corresponds to TRBD2 (5 bases). The ends were cut back, 7 bases at V and 9 bases at J, with 19 bases in the middle. This CDR3 comprises 14 residues. CDR1 SGHTA and CDR2 FQGNSA come from the germline V gene. The CDR3 loop is CASTRVGAFGEQFF. CDR3 DNA: TGTGCCAGCACCCGGGTGGGAGCGTTTGGTGAGCAGTTCTTC.

The chain carries TRBV12-3 or TRBV12-4 and TRBJ1-5; D is undetermined. This CDR3 is built from 14 residues. Trimming left V 1 base short and J 8 bases short, with 12 bases between. CDR3 in DNA: TGTGCCAGCAGTTTAGGGGTCGCTTTAGAGCCCCAGCATTTT. The encoded protein is CASSLGVALEPQHF.

The genes are TRBV7-2 and TRBJ2-7, with a possible D match to TRBD1 (6 bases). Germline values: CDR1 SGHTA, CDR2 FQGNSA. The CDR3 spans 13 residues. The V end was cut by 5 bases, the J end by 2 bases, with 10 bases between. Written as DNA, the CDR3 is TGTGCCAGCAGCAAACGGGACACCTACGAGCAGTACTTC. Its protein product is CASSKRDTYEQYF.

The rearrangement joins TRBV14 to TRBJ2-1; possibly TRBD2 for D (5 bases). Deletions cut 8 bases from V and 4 bases from J, with 21 bases between. From germline, CDR1 is SGHDN and CDR2 FVKESK. The CDR3 is made up of 16 amino acids. This CDR3 is CASGSDSVGNYNEQFF. CDR3 bases: TGTGCCAGCGGCTCAGATTCAGTCGGGAATTACAATGAGCAGTTCTTC.

The rearrangement links TRBV6-5 to TRBJ1-3, with D hard to call. Trimming stripped 0 bases from V and 0 bases from J, with 12 bases between. The germline CDR1 and CDR2 sequences are MNHEY and SVGAGI. The CDR3 covers 17 residues. The CDR3 coding sequence is TGTGCCAGCAGTTACTCCAGGACTACTTACTCTGGAAACACCATATATTTT. Amino acids: CASSYSRTTYSGNTIYF.

This clonotype has a handful of counts. The gene calls are TRBV12-3 or TRBV12-4 and TRBJ1-6; a weak D match, TRBD1 (6 bases). This CDR3 has 13 residues. V shed 5 bases and J shed 13 bases, with 15 bases lying between them. The CDR3 bases are TGTGCCAGCAGTCCCGGACAGATAGGTCCCCTCCACTTT. Residues: CASSPGQIGPLHF.

This clonotype has only a few counts. The chain links TRBV7-2 to TRBJ2-1; 10 bases are a match to TRBD1. Germline CDR1 SGHTA, CDR2 FQGNSA. The trim removed 3 bases at V and 8 bases at J, leaving 4 bases unmatched. The CDR3 contains 14 residues. The DNA of the CDR3 is TGTGCCAGCAGCTTTGACAGGGGGCGCGATGAGCAGTTCTTC. Its translation is CASSFDRGRDEQFF. Complete variable domain (other parts from reference TRBV7-2 and TRBJ2-1): GAGVSQSPSNKVTEKGKDVELRCDPISGHTALYWYRQSLGQGLEFLIYFQGNSAPDKSGLPSDRFSAERTGGSVSTLTIQRTQQEDSAVYLCASSFDRGRDEQFFGPGTRLTVL.

The chain is built from TRBV5-1 and TRBJ1-1; D is uncertain. CDR3 length equals 16 residues. V was pared by 1 base and J by 1 base, with 14 bases between. Germline CDR1 reads SGHRS; CDR2 reads YFSETQ. CDR3 coding DNA: TGCGCCAGCAGCTTGCATTCAAGCGTCACGAACACTGAAGCTTTCTTT. The encoded protein is CASSLHSSVTNTEAFF.

This clonotype occurred many times. V usage is TRBV7-2 and J usage is TRBJ2-1; D remains unclear. The CDR3 consists of 12 residues. Trimming pared 3 bases from V and 9 bases from J, leaving 9 bases between. Per the germline V gene, CDR1 is SGHTA and CDR2 is FQGNSA. The CDR3 region has the DNA TGTGCCAGCAGCTTCTATATCGGTGAGCAGTTCTTC. Protein: CASSFYIGEQFF.